The 26 T cell receptor beta chains below were found in one sample sequenced in a study of early T cells in non-severe SARS-CoV-2 infection. TCRdb itself ran the 5' RACE reads through MiXCR, one entry per CDR3 protein. The sample shows approximately 65,000 distinct CDR3 sequences, 11% of them seen only once. Specimen: whole blood. These TCRs come from an adult who was a healthcare worker with PCR-confirmed SARS-CoV-2 infection or an uninfected control (not recorded which).

This clonotype occurred a few times. This chain's CDR3 is CASSLDSGDNGYTF. Written as DNA, the CDR3 is TGTGCCAGCAGCTTGGATTCCGGAGATAATGGCTACACCTTC. This chain connects TRBV5-5 to TRBJ1-2; D gene ambiguous. The CDR3 extends over 14 amino acids. In germline, CDR1 is SGHKS, CDR2 YYEKEE (reference sequence). Trimming left V 0 bases short and J 6 bases short, with 12 bases between. Variable domain in full (rest from reference TRBV5-5 and TRBJ1-2): DAGVTQSPTHLIKTRGQQVTLRCSPISGHKSVSWYQQVLGQGPQFIFQYYEKEERGRGNFPDRFSARQFPNYSSELNVNALLLGDSALYLCASSLDSGDNGYTFGSGTRLTVV.

This clonotype was recorded many times. The rearrangement links TRBV7-3 to TRBJ2-2; D gene uncertain. V was clipped by 1 base and J by 6 bases, with 9 bases between them. CDR1 is SGHTA, CDR2 FQGTGA, per germline. The CDR3 is 14 amino acids. The chain's CDR3 is CASSLNYFPGELFF. CDR3 nucleotides: TGTGCCAGCAGCTTAAATTATTTCCCCGGGGAGCTGTTTTTT.

The sample holds many counts of this clonotype. J is TRBJ1-1 and V is TRBV18; possibly TRBD1 for D (6 bases). Germline V gene data show CDR1 as KGHSH and CDR2 as LQKENI. Trimming left V 3 bases short and J 2 bases short, with 13 bases between. The CDR3 extends over 15 amino acids. The CDR3 is CASSPTQGLNTEAFF. CDR3 nucleotide sequence: TGTGCCAGCTCACCTACCCAGGGGCTAAACACTGAAGCTTTCTTT.

This clonotype has more than one count but fewer than ten. CDR3 DNA: TGCAGTGCTAGCGGGAGCCGGGGCTACAATGAGCAGTTCTTC. It translates to CSASGSRGYNEQFF. The V and J genes are TRBV20-1 and TRBJ2-1, with D possibly being TRBD2 (6 bases). Germline loops: CDR1 DFQATT, CDR2 SNEGSKA (reference sequence). The ends were cut back, 3 bases at V and 3 bases at J, with 12 bases in the middle. This CDR3 is built from 14 residues.

In its sample, this clonotype was seen a few times. The chain couples TRBV28 to TRBJ2-1; possible D gene TRBD2, 5 bases. Looked up from germline, CDR1 is MDHEN and CDR2 is SYDVKM. Trimming took 6 bases from V and 10 from J, leaving 13 bases between them. The CDR3 contains 12 residues. DNA of the CDR3: TGTGCCAGCAGCCACTTGAGGGAAGAGCAGTTCTTC. Translating it yields CASSHLREEQFF.

The chain joins TRBV10-3 to TRBJ2-3, with D possibly TRBD2 on 5 matching bases. The germline CDR1 and CDR2 sequences are ENHRY and SYGVKD. With 8 bases removed from V and 2 bases from J, the gap between germline ends came to 8 bases. The CDR3 is made up of 12 amino acids. CDR3 sequence reads: CAIRDFTDTQYF. The CDR3 bases are TGTGCCATCCGGGATTTCACAGATACGCAGTATTTT.

The chain links TRBV4-3 to TRBJ1-1; tentatively, D is TRBD1 (6 bases). Trimming stripped 4 bases from V and 1 base from J, with 13 bases between. This CDR3 comprises 15 residues. Germline CDR1 reads LGHNA; CDR2 reads YSLEER. The CDR3 protein is CASSPQPGQNTEAFF. The CDR3 DNA reads TGCGCCAGCAGCCCTCAACCGGGACAGAACACTGAAGCTTTCTTT.

V is TRBV6-5 and J is TRBJ1-2; 7 bases align to TRBD1. Unmatched junction bases numbered 10, after V lost 5 bases and J lost 4 bases. This CDR3 contains 15 residues. Germline CDR1 and CDR2: MNHEY and SVGAGI. As DNA, the CDR3 is TGTGCCAGCAGTCTTACGGAGACAGGGACCTATGGCTACACCTTC. It yields the protein CASSLTETGTYGYTF.

The chain recombines TRBV12-3 or TRBV12-4 with TRBJ2-4, with a possible D match to TRBD1 (6 bases). CDR3 length: 11 amino acids. Trimming left V 5 bases short and J 11 bases short, with 10 bases between. This chain's CDR3 is CASSNRVFQYF. The CDR3 nucleotides read TGTGCCAGCAGTAACAGGGTTTTTCAGTACTTC.

There are many counts of this clonotype. This chain uses TRBV20-1 with TRBJ1-5; 8 positions match TRBD1. From germline, CDR1 is DFQATT and CDR2 SNEGSKA (reference sequence). The CDR3 length is 16 residues. Trimming removed 1 base from V and 0 bases from J; junction bases left unmatched: 5. The CDR3 nucleotides read TGCAGTGCTAGAGCGACAGGGGCATATAGCAATCAGCCCCAGCATTTT. It yields the protein CSARATGAYSNQPQHF.

The CDR3, as DNA: TGTGCCAGCCAGGGAGATTCCTACGAGCAGTACTTC. Amino acids: CASQGDSYEQYF. This chain connects TRBV18 to TRBJ2-7; D tentatively fits TRBD1 or TRBD2 (5 bases each). Trimming stripped 8 bases from V and 1 base from J, with 9 bases between. The CDR3 runs to 12 residues. CDR1 KGHSH and CDR2 LQKENI come from the germline V gene.

This clonotype was seen repeatedly, ten times or more. Here the CDR3 reads CASNQFPTENEQFF. The CDR3 region has the DNA TGTGCCAGCAATCAATTTCCCACGGAGAATGAGCAGTTCTTC. The chain carries TRBV2 and TRBJ2-1; D not certain. CDR1 is SNHLY, CDR2 FYNNEI, per germline. The V end lost 7 bases, the J end lost 7 bases, and 17 bases lay between the germline ends. The CDR3 consists of 14 residues.

This clonotype was seen ten or more times. The chain uses TRBV7-2 and TRBJ2-2; 8 nucleotides match TRBD2. With V trimmed by 5 bases and J by 6 bases, 8 bases remained unmatched. Germline CDR1 and CDR2: SGHTA and FQGNSA. The length of the CDR3 is 15 residues. This CDR3 is CASSPGLAVAGELFF. CDR3 sequence (DNA): TGTGCCAGCAGCCCTGGACTAGCCGTGGCCGGGGAGCTGTTTTTT. Filled out from reference TRBV7-2 and TRBJ2-2, the complete variable domain reads GAGVSQSPSNKVTEKGKDVELRCDPISGHTALYWYRQSLGQGLEFLIYFQGNSAPDKSGLPSDRFSAERTGGSVSTLTIQRTQQEDSAVYLCASSPGLAVAGELFFGEGSRLTVL.

The chain recombines TRBV20-1 with TRBJ2-7; 7 bases are a match to TRBD1. V dropped 3 bases and J dropped 7; count of bases not matched to a gene: 9. CDR3 length: 13 residues. Germline CDR1 and CDR2: DFQATT and SNEGSKA (reference sequence). The CDR3 sequence: CSARAGGNGEQYF. CDR3 coding DNA: TGCAGTGCTAGGGCAGGGGGTAATGGGGAGCAGTACTTC.

This clonotype was picked up many times. The rearrangement joins TRBV29-1 to TRBJ2-3; 7 bases align to TRBD2. Germline CDR1 reads SQVTM; CDR2 reads ANQGSEA. Trimming removed 7 bases from V and 5 bases from J; junction bases left unmatched: 12. The CDR3 covers 14 residues. The CDR3 DNA sequence: TGCAGCGCCAAGACTAGCACGGGTGGAGATACGCAGTATTTT. As protein: CSAKTSTGGDTQYF.

This clonotype was observed a few times. This chain uses TRBV7-9 with TRBJ2-7, with TRBD2 matching over 8 bases. Germline CDR1 SEHNR, CDR2 FQNEAQ (reference sequence). V shed 9 bases and J 5 bases; nucleotides not matched to a gene: 6. This CDR3 has 12 residues. Here the CDR3 reads CASRRAGDEQYF. The DNA for the CDR3 is TGTGCCAGTCGGAGAGCGGGAGACGAGCAGTACTTC.

The V gene is TRBV7-3, the J gene TRBJ2-3; perhaps TRBD1 as D (7 bases). V gave up 4 bases and J gave up 8 bases, with 13 bases separating them. The CDR3 runs 13 residues. The V gene's germline CDR1 is SGHTA and CDR2 FQGTGA. The CDR3 reads CASSSDREATQYF. In DNA form, the CDR3 reads TGTGCCAGCAGCTCCGACAGGGAGGCTACGCAGTATTTT.

There are a few counts of this clonotype. V gene TRBV7-9 combines with J gene TRBJ1-4; no definite D call. The CDR3 consists of 16 residues. The V gene's germline CDR1 is SEHNR and CDR2 FQNEAQ (reference sequence). The V gene lost 5 bases and the J gene lost 0 bases, with 13 bases spanning the gap. Here the CDR3 reads CASSRTLSATNEKLFF. CDR3 sequence (DNA): TGTGCCAGCAGCCGTACTTTATCTGCAACTAATGAAAAACTGTTTTTT.

This clonotype showed up many times. The DNA of the CDR3 is TGTGCCAGCAGCTTAACCACAGGGGGCTACGAGCAGTACTTC. It translates to CASSLTTGGYEQYF. The V and J genes are TRBV11-2 and TRBJ2-7, with 8 positions matching TRBD1. V gave up 2 bases and J gave up 3 bases; unmatched junction bases: 3. The germline V gene encodes CDR1 SGHAT and CDR2 FQNNGV. The CDR3 extends over 14 amino acids.

The rearrangement uses TRBV7-2 and TRBJ2-7, with D uncertain. The CDR3 is 12 amino acids. V lost 6 bases and J 5 bases, leaving 11 bases between the germline ends. Per the germline V gene, CDR1 is SGHTA and CDR2 is FQGNSA. CDR3 protein: CASRLGYHEQYF. The CDR3 DNA follows: TGTGCCAGCAGGCTAGGATACCACGAGCAGTACTTC.

The rearrangement joins TRBV9 to TRBJ2-7, with TRBD1 matching over 9 bases. The germline V gene has CDR1 SGDLS and CDR2 YYNGEE. Losses at the gene ends were 2 bases for V and 3 bases for J; bases not matched to a gene: 3. The CDR3 length is 14 residues. In DNA, the CDR3 is TGTGCCAGCAGCGTGACGACAGGGGGCTACGAGCAGTACTTC. It yields the protein CASSVTTGGYEQYF.

The chain carries TRBV7-9 and TRBJ1-6; 8 bases are a match to TRBD1. The CDR3 has 14 residues. The germline V gene has CDR1 SEHNR and CDR2 FQNEAQ (reference sequence). V trimming: 4 bases; J trimming: 7 bases; junction bases outside the gene matches: 3. CDR3: CASSSRTGNSPLHF. The CDR3 nucleotides are TGTGCCAGCAGCTCGCGGACAGGGAATTCACCCCTCCACTTT. The whole variable domain, filled in from reference TRBV7-9 and TRBJ1-6, reads DTGVSQNPRHKITKRGQNVTFRCDPISEHNRLYWYRQTLGQGPEFLTYFQNEAQLEKSRLLSDRFSAERPKGSFSTLEIQRTEQGDSAMYLCASSSRTGNSPLHFGNGTRLTVT.

This clonotype was seen a handful of times. This rearrangement joins TRBV19 to TRBJ1-5; D ambiguous. V was shortened by 1 base and J by 5 bases, with 9 bases between the two germline ends. Germline lookup yields CDR1 LNHDA and CDR2 SQIVND (reference sequence). This CDR3 is 14 amino acids long. Here the CDR3 DNA reads TGTGCCAGTAGTATAGTCTACGGCGATCAGCCCCAGCATTTT. This sequence encodes CASSIVYGDQPQHF.

The CDR3: CASSYIRTYEQYF. The DNA for the CDR3 is TGTGCCAGCAGCTACATCCGCACCTACGAGCAGTACTTC. This chain uses TRBV5-6 with TRBJ2-7, with D unclear. The CDR3 length is 13 residues. The germline V and J ends were trimmed by 3 bases and 2 bases, with 9 bases remaining between them. Germline-derived CDR1 and CDR2 are SGHDT and YYEEEE.

The chain uses TRBV11-2 and TRBJ2-7; D is perhaps TRBD1 (5 bases). Trimming shortened V by 5 bases and J by 2 bases, and 13 bases separated the two germline ends. Germline CDR1 and CDR2: SGHAT and FQNNGV. The CDR3 sequence is 14 residues long. The CDR3: CASSLLVGAYEQYF. CDR3 DNA: TGTGCCAGCAGCCTCCTAGTAGGGGCCTACGAGCAGTACTTC.

The chain is built from TRBV25-1 and TRBJ1-3; D is uncertain. This CDR3 region has 13 residues. Trimming stripped 8 bases from V and 3 bases from J, with 11 bases between. The germline CDR1 and CDR2 sequences are MGHDK and SYGVNS. CDR3 in amino acids: CASHSADGNTIYF. CDR3 sequence (DNA): TGTGCCAGCCACTCAGCGGATGGAAACACCATATATTTT.